The clone carrying this T cell receptor beta chain was picked up a small number of times. These data originate in a study of T cells after yellow fever vaccination. TCRdb processed the 5' RACE reads anew with MiXCR; each CDR3 protein has one entry. This table has under 550,000 distinct CDR3 sequences, 21% appearing once. V was pared by 0 bases and J by 3 bases, with 12 bases between. Germline CDR1 reads SGHRS; CDR2 reads YFSETQ. This CDR3 spans 15 amino acids. Sequencing was performed on PBMCs, taken more than 20 days after the first yellow fever vaccination. The source is a man aged 18 to 29 who received the YFV17D yellow fever vaccine. The chain is built from TRBV5-1 and TRBJ1-1, with D hard to call. The CDR3, as DNA: TGCGCCAGCAGCTTGGCCGTGGGTGGGGACACTGAAGCTTTCTTT. Residues: CASSLAVGGDTEAFF.